This TCR beta chain was identified during a study of blood T cell repertoires in COVID-19. Study-wide background: COVID-19 samples collected from the United States, Italy and Spain covered acute and convalescent phases. PBMCs, B-cell-depleted T cells, or T cells were the source of the cDNA or gDNA that made up the material.

The V gene lost 0 bases and the J gene lost 6 bases, with 13 bases spanning the gap. The CDR3 contains 15 residues. CDR1 is SGHNT, CDR2 YYREEE, per germline (reference sequence). Authors' analysis steps: Amplification of reference gene primers was used by the study to estimate nucleated cell counts. Only in-frame clones appear in the TCRdb table, and some are missing; sequencing was by immunoSEQ multiplex PCR. Clonal size and the V and J genes are those of that table, whereas D and trimming came from the DNA. The repertoire holds more than 55,000 clones, over 60% seen once, with approximately 6.8% in the top ten.

The source material was peripheral blood. The rearrangement joins TRBV5-4 to TRBJ2-1, with D perhaps TRBD1 (5 bases). This sequence originates from a woman aged 45-65 years with active or convalescent COVID-19. The CDR3 region has the DNA TGTGCCAGCAGCTTGGGGGGAAGGGGCCGCAATGAGCAGTTCTTC. It translates to CASSLGGRGRNEQFF.